This TCR beta chain was documented in a study of identical twins. Study-wide results and limits: Out-of-frame alpha sequences that twins shared showed excess low generation probability. Surplus twin overlap in beta out-of-frame sequences was less pronounced.

Germline loops: CDR1 SQVTM, CDR2 ANQGSEA. The CDR3 totals 10 residues. TCRdb reanalysed the 5' RACE reads using MiXCR and keeps one entry per CDR3 protein. This table has hundreds of thousands of distinct CDR3 sequences, 6% to 6.5% appearing once. This clonotype was seen at least ten times. Antigen specificity is unknown. The sequence was collected from a man aged 18 to 30 in good health. J is TRBJ2-5 and V is TRBV29-1; 7 bases are shared with TRBD2. Material for sequencing was naive T cells sorted from blood. The CDR3 sequence is CSTSEETQYF. In nucleotides, the CDR3 is TGCAGTACTAGCGAAGAGACCCAGTACTTC. The full variable domain, rest sourced from reference TRBV29-1 and TRBJ2-5, is SAVISQKPSRDICQRGTSLTIQCQVDSQVTMMFWYRQQPGQSLTLIATANQGSEATYESGFVIDKFPISRPNLTFSTLTVSNMSPEDSSIYLCSTSEETQYFGPGTRLLVL.